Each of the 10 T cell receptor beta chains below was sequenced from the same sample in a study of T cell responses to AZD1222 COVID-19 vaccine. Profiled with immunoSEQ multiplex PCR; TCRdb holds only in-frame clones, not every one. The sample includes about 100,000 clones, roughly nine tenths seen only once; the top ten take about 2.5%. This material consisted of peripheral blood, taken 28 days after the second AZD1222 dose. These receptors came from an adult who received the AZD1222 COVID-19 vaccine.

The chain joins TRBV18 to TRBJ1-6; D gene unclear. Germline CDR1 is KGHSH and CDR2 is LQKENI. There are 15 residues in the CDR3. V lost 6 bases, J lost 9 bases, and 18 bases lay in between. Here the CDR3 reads CASSGDTPDLSPLHF. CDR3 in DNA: TGTGCCAGCTCTGGAGACACACCGGATCTTTCACCCCTCCACTTT.

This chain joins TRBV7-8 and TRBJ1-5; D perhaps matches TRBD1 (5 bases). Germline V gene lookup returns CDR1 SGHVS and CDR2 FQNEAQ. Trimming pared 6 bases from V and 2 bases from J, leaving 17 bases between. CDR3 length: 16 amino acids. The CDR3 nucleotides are TGTGCCAGCAGTCGTCTGGAATGGGGACGCAATCAGCCCCAGCATTTT. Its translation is CASSRLEWGRNQPQHF.

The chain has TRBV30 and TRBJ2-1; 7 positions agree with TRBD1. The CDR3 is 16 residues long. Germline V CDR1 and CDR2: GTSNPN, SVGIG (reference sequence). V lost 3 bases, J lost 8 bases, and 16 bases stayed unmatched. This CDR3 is CAWRVNRGLSTYEQFF. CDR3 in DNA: TGTGCCTGGAGGGTGAACAGGGGTTTAAGTACCTATGAGCAGTTCTTC.

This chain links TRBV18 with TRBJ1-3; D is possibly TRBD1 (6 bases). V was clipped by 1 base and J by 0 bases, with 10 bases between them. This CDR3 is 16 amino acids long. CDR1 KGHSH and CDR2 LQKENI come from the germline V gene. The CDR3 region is CASSPRQVGSGNTIYF. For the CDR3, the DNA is TGTGCCAGCTCACCACGACAGGTTGGCTCTGGAAACACCATATATTTT.

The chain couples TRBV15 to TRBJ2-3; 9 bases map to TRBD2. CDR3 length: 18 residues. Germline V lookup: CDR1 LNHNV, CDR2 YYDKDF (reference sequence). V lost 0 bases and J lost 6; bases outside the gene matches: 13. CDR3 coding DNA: TGTGCCACCAGCAGAGATGGCAGGGGACTAGCTCCTCCCGATACGCAGTATTTT. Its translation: CATSRDGRGLAPPDTQYF.

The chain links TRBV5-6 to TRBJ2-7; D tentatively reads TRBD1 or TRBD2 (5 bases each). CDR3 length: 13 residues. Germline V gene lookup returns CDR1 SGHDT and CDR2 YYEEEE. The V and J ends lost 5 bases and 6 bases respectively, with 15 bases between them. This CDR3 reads CASRVGFGAEQYF. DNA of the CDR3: TGTGCCAGCAGGGTTGGGTTCGGGGCCGAGCAGTACTTC.

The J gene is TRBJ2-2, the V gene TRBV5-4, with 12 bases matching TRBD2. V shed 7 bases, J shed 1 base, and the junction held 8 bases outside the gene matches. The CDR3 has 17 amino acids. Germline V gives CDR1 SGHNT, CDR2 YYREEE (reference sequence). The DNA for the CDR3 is TGTGCCAGCCGACTGACTAGCGGGAGAATGAACACCGGGGAGCTGTTTTTT. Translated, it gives CASRLTSGRMNTGELFF.

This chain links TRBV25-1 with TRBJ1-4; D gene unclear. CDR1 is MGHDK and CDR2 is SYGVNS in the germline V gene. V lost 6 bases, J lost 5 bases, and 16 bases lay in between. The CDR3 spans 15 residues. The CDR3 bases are TGTGCCAGCAGCAACCCCCACCTTGGGAATGAAAAACTGTTTTTT. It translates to CASSNPHLGNEKLFF.

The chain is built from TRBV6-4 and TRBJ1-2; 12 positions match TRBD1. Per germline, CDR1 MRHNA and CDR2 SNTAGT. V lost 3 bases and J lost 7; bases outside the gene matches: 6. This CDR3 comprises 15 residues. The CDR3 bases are TGTGCCAGCAGTGAGGGGGACAGGGGGCGCGGTGGCTACACCTTC. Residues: CASSEGDRGRGGYTF.

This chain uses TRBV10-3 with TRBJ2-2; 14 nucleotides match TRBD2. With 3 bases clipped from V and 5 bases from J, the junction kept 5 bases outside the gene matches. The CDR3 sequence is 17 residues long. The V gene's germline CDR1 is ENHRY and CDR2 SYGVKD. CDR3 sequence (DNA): TGTGCCATCAGTGATGCGGGACTAGCGGGGGAGACCGGGGAGCTGTTTTTT. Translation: CAISDAGLAGETGELFF.